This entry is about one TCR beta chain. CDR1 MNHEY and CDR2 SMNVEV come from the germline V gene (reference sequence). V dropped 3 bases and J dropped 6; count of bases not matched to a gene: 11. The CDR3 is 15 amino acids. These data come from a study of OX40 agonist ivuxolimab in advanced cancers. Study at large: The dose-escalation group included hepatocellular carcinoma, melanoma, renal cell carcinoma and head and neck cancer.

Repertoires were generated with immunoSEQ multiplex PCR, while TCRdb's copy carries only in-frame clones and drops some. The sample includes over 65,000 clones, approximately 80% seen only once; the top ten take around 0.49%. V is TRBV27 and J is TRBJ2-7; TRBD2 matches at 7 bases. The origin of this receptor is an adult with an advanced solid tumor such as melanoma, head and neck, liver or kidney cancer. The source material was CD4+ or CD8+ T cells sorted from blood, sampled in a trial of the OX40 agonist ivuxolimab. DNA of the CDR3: TGTGCCAGCAGTTTCACGGGAGGTCCACTCCTCGAGCAGTACTTC. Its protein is CASSFTGGPLLEQYF.